The T cell receptor (beta chain) described here comes from a study of blood T cells in healthy people across ages. The sample holds a few counts of this clonotype. Its antigen is not identified. Individuals who donated were healthy Caucasians from Russia aged about 6 to 90. Trimming removed 0 bases from V and 11 bases from J, with 13 bases in between. The CDR3 loop spans 13 amino acids. The germline V gene encodes CDR1 SGHTA and CDR2 FQGNSA. The second PCR ran roughly 7 to 12 cycles with a sample-barcoded 5' primer and J-beta primers. TCRdb processed the 5' RACE reads anew with MiXCR; each CDR3 protein has one entry. The table shows approximately 790,000 distinct CDR3 sequences, with around 62% occurring only once. The study, taken as a whole, reports: The study lacked donor CMV status, which possibly confounded expanded clonotype changes.

V gene TRBV7-2 combines with J gene TRBJ2-5; possibly TRBD1 for D (6 bases). The sequence was collected from a young man in good health. What was sequenced was blood. The CDR3 bases are TGTGCCAGCAGCTTAGCGTGGTCCCAGGGGCAGTACTTC. As protein: CASSLAWSQGQYF.